This T cell receptor beta chain was recorded in a study of glioma-infiltrating T cells (dated by TCRdb to the mid-2010s). About the study as a whole: Low-grade gliomas were represented by WHO grade II oligodendrogliomas or astrocytomas, and glioblastomas were represented by WHO grade IV tumors that were sampled at initial rather than recurrent diagnosis. Before surgery, glioma patients were given dexamethasone for six or fewer days. Blood libraries targeted roughly 4- to 11-fold sequencing coverage of 750,000 to 1,000,000 peripheral T cells. Glioma tissue, non-neoplastic brain tissue and matched peripheral blood mononuclear cells were used as sources from which TCR alpha- and beta-chain repertoires were sequenced. To gauge divergence between tissue and blood T-cell populations, every tissue-infiltrating repertoire was compared against the peripheral blood repertoire from the same patient. Three low-grade glioma patients, several primary glioblastoma patients, and three non-glioma patients who contributed non-neoplastic brain tissue made up the paired cohort. The research as a whole found: Group comparisons rested on small numbers: three non-neoplastic, three low-grade glioma and eight glioblastoma patients. A signature set of shared blood CDR3 motifs marked patients with low tissue-blood divergence and was depleted in highly divergent patients. In non-neoplastic patients, VJ-independent divergence between tissue and blood fell below expectation, whereas in all gliomas, and especially in low-grade gliomas, the divergence rose above expectation. Tissue and blood shared very few CDR3 sequences, a result attributed to high CDR3 diversity and limited sampling.

In the germline V gene, CDR1 corresponds to SGHTA and CDR2 to FQGNSA. The CDR3 holds 15 amino acids from the cysteine to the phenylalanine. CDR3 DNA only is kept here, 45 bases in frame from base 1. V is clipped by 5 bases and J by 2 bases, and the sequence between their germline boundaries is 16 bases long. Surgical brain or tumor specimens were cryofrozen in liquid nitrogen immediately after resection, and peripheral blood cells were collected concurrently. The iRepertoire nested amplicon-rescue multiplex PCR (arm-PCR) platform was used to amplify TCR alpha and beta CDR3 regions from RNA. For one-step reverse transcription and amplification, 100-400 ng of tissue mRNA or PBMC total RNA was used as input. Following bead purification, Illumina adapters were added by a secondary multiplex PCR, and the libraries were gel-purified between 200 and 400 bp. Demultiplexing relied on internal 6-nucleotide barcodes carried by the libraries. The libraries were sequenced on an Illumina MiSeq using 2x220 or 2x250 nucleotide paired-end reads. Concerning the study's data processing: Paired reads were merged using FLASH 1.2.11 and were aligned to the GRCh37 human genome using BWA-MEM, after which TRA and TRB reads were extracted. V and J assignment used an IMGT-derived reference of cassette sequences and CDR3 motifs that included pseudogenes. Three-frame translation of reads was performed, and productive CDR3s were defined as those with a C...FGXG motif and no stop codons. Unique combinations of V-J cassette pair and CDR3 amino acid sequence were defined as clonotypes. Reads were filtered by Hamming distance, with the threshold set by the sequence error rate of each sample in mapped regions. TCRdb handled the public reads itself, with Q25 trimming in fastp and clone calling in MiXCR, and kept productive beta chains. Duplicate CDR3 protein sequences are folded into a single record with the most common DNA and genes. The V and J calls here are based on TCRdb, not the publication. Present in this sample are a few hundred thousand distinct CDR3 sequences, roughly two fifths of which were seen just once. More than 10% of the sample lies in the top ten.

This clonotype has only a few counts. No antigen is known for it. Per-nucleotide qualities are absent, and no much larger clonotype sits a single base away. The sequenced material came from glioma tissue, nonneoplastic brain tissue, or PBMCs (not recorded which). The receptor was isolated from a human donor with low-grade glioma or glioblastoma, undergoing nonglioma brain surgery, or in good health (not recorded which). Rearrangement joined TRBV7-2 to TRBJ2-7, with the identity of the D gene unclear. The CDR3 is CASSDLERPAYEQYF. The nucleotides read TGTGCCAGCAGCGATCTGGAACGGCCTGCCTACGAGCAGTACTTC.